This T cell receptor (beta chain) was recorded in a study of T cell changes during pregnancy in multiple sclerosis. Profiled with immunoSEQ multiplex PCR; TCRdb holds only in-frame clones, not every one. The table shows roughly 110,000 clones, with 85% to 95% occurring only once. Trimming took off 2 bases at V and 5 bases at J, with 11 bases between the two ends. Germline V gives CDR1 GTSNPN, CDR2 SVGIG (reference sequence). The CDR3 runs 13 residues. A word on this clone: The sample carries other DNA sequences with the same CDR3.

The material was peripheral blood, obtained in the third trimester of pregnancy. The rearrangement links TRBV30 to TRBJ2-3; D is unresolved. The sequence was collected from a female donor in good health, enrolled as a control in a pregnancy study. This CDR3 is CAWSLGGRDTQYF. The CDR3 nucleotides read TGTGCCTGGAGTCTCGGCGGCCGAGATACGCAGTATTTT.